This is a list of T cell receptor beta chains from one sample in a study of CD8+ T cells in alopecia areata. Sequencing used immunoSEQ multiplex PCR; TCRdb keeps in-frame clones, though not all of them. Of 90,000 to 150,000 clones listed, 35% to 40% were seen once; the top ten hold 3% to 3.5%. The sample comprised CD4+ T cells sorted from blood. These TCRs come from a human donor with alopecia areata. Each CDR3 is given without its conserved first and last residue.

v_gene	j_gene	CDR3aa
TRBV29-1	TRBJ2-7	SVEDHAGPPQY
TRBV18	TRBJ2-4	ASSSQFLAKNIQY
TRBV27	TRBJ2-7	ASSFFPGQLPYEQY
TRBV30	TRBJ2-7	AWSRTSQGIPYEQY
TRBV9	TRBJ2-5	ASSGRQVGETQY
TRBV6-6	TRBJ2-7	ASRGRDRDANEQY
TRBV23-1	TRBJ1-3	ASSQSGQQGGNTIY
TRBV7-3	TRBJ2-3	ASSVSSPGGTQY
TRBV28	TRBJ2-7	ASSLGRVYEQY
TRBV7-2	TRBJ2-6	ASSSGGLGANVLT
TRBV4-3	TRBJ1-1	ASSQDEGATTEAF
TRBV6-5	TRBJ1-2	ATQTGAPGYGYT
TRBV7-3	TRBJ2-3	ASSLTSGSPDTQY
TRBV20-1	TRBJ2-7	SAEGQIEQY
TRBV20-1	TRBJ1-1	TVRHEAF
TRBV7-2	TRBJ2-2	ASSLAGERELF
TRBV4-1	TRBJ2-7	ASSQSLIRGSYEQY
TRBV2	TRBJ2-5	ASTPSLRLQETQY
TRBV7-3	TRBJ2-1	ASSLTIVSRAEV
TRBV28	TRBJ2-7	ASSSGLAGREEQY
TRBV7-2	TRBJ2-1	ASSGPNSYNEHF
TRBV2	TRBJ1-2	ASSLSDYGYT
TRBV5-1	TRBJ2-2	ASSLGGRAVTGELF
TRBV19	TRBJ2-4	ASSSSGLAEDNIQY
TRBV28	TRBJ2-7	ASSPGTASYEQY
TRBV11-2	TRBJ2-5	ASSRPLAGGETQY
TRBV7-8	TRBJ2-4	ASSSYETENIQY
TRBV5-1	TRBJ2-7	ASSPRGQYEQY
TRBV5-1	TRBJ2-1	ASSPTYNEQF
TRBV19	TRBJ2-1	AIGQSSSYNEQF
TRBV11-2	TRBJ2-2	ASRRDRGTTGELF
TRBV6-5	TRBJ2-7	ASSYTRADTYEQY
TRBV30	TRBJ2-1	AWSVSRGEQF
TRBV27	TRBJ2-7	ASSFTRVGSYEQY
TRBV28	TRBJ2-2	ASRSGINTGELF
TRBV29-1	TRBJ2-3	SVIGGLAGTDTQY
TRBV29-1	TRBJ1-1	SVDKRDQNTEAF
TRBV5-1	TRBJ2-1	ASSLGLVSSYNEQF
TRBV6-5	TRBJ1-6	ASSSAGTGSSPLH
TRBV7-9	TRBJ1-4	ASSPATNEKLF
TRBV19	TRBJ2-5	ASSRDRQETQY
TRBV2	TRBJ2-3	ASSESGADTQY
TRBV29-1	TRBJ2-3	SVEVTSKDTQY
TRBV5-1	TRBJ1-2	ASSLDRGWDGYT
TRBV29-1	TRBJ2-3	SVPRGADRDTQY
TRBV19	TRBJ2-1	ASGTSGNNEQF
TRBV7-2	TRBJ1-1	ASSLGNVPNTEAF
TRBV30	TRBJ2-3	AWSGGRDTQY
TRBV19	TRBJ1-1	ASSIRTGNTEAF
TRBV4-2	TRBJ2-5	ASSPLGAETQY
TRBV4-3	TRBJ1-2	ASRPDRGRDYGYT
TRBV7-2	TRBJ2-7	ASSLRQAGEQY
TRBV7-3	TRBJ2-3	ASSQAGITDTQY
TRBV2	TRBJ1-5	ASSAGPNQPQH
TRBV30	TRBJ2-7	ASWTGSGEQY
TRBV7-2	TRBJ2-3	ASGMTSGRAVDTQY